These T cell receptor beta chains were read from a single sample in a study of cytomegalovirus exposure and HLA in healthy donors. Clones were read by immunoSEQ multiplex PCR, and TCRdb kept only the in-frame ones, dropping some. The table shows 170,000 or so clones, with 83% occurring only once. Material: PBMCs. The receptors shown here come from a man in his forties or fifties in good health and CMV-seronegative. CDR3s include the opening cysteine and the closing phenylalanine or tryptophan. The order of the fields is CDR3 protein, CDR3 DNA, J gene, clone size, V gene, D gene. The D gene is left open where the match is weak. The size entry is marked missing in some rows and otherwise reads once, few, many or a size class.

cdr3_aa: CASSRRDRDYGYTF
cdr3_nt: TGTGCCAGCAGCCGTCGGGACAGGGATTATGGCTACACCTTC
j_call: TRBJ1-2
clone_size: NA
v_call: TRBV7-9
d_call: TRBD1

cdr3_aa: CASSLVTGWRDTEAFF
cdr3_nt: TGTGCCAGCAGCTTAGTAACGGGGTGGAGGGACACTGAAGCTTTCTTT
j_call: TRBJ1-1
clone_size: NA
v_call: TRBV7-2
d_call: NA

cdr3_aa: CASSPRGTGSFSPLHF
cdr3_nt: TGTGCCAGCAGCCCCCGGGGGACAGGGAGCTTTTCACCCCTCCACTTT
j_call: TRBJ1-6
clone_size: NA
v_call: TRBV7-2
d_call: TRBD1

cdr3_aa: CASSPPGRANEKLFF
cdr3_nt: TGCGCCAGCAGCCCCCCCGGGCGGGCTAATGAAAAACTGTTTTTT
j_call: TRBJ1-4
clone_size: few
v_call: TRBV4-1
d_call: NA

cdr3_aa: CATSGDLMNTEAFF
cdr3_nt: TGTGCCACCAGCGGGGACTTAATGAACACTGAAGCTTTCTTT
j_call: TRBJ1-1
clone_size: few
v_call: TRBV10-3
d_call: NA

cdr3_aa: CASRTRQGRGSYEQYF
cdr3_nt: TGTGCCAGCAGAACTCGACAGGGTCGGGGATCCTACGAGCAGTACTTC
j_call: TRBJ2-7
clone_size: NA
v_call: TRBV6-6
d_call: TRBD1

cdr3_aa: CASQKPGVNTEAFF
cdr3_nt: TGTGCCAGCCAAAAGCCAGGGGTGAACACTGAAGCTTTCTTT
j_call: TRBJ1-1
clone_size: NA
v_call: TRBV6-5
d_call: NA

cdr3_aa: CASSQVETTPEQYF
cdr3_nt: TGTGCCAGCAGCCAAGTGGAGACCACTCCCGAGCAGTACTTC
j_call: TRBJ2-7
clone_size: NA
v_call: TRBV4-2
d_call: NA

cdr3_aa: CASRRRDKVEPQHF
cdr3_nt: TGTGCCAGCAGGCGCCGGGACAAGGTCGAGCCCCAGCATTTT
j_call: TRBJ1-5
clone_size: NA
v_call: TRBV28
d_call: NA

cdr3_aa: CASSQVEHSNTEAFF
cdr3_nt: TGCGCCAGCAGCCAAGTCGAGCACTCGAACACTGAAGCTTTCTTT
j_call: TRBJ1-1
clone_size: NA
v_call: TRBV4-3
d_call: NA

cdr3_aa: CASSRSQGEEKLFF
cdr3_nt: TGTGCCAGCTCACGATCGCAGGGTGAAGAAAAACTGTTTTTT
j_call: TRBJ1-4
clone_size: NA
v_call: TRBV18
d_call: NA

cdr3_aa: CAIRSGSTNEKLFF
cdr3_nt: TGTGCCATCAGGTCAGGGTCTACTAATGAAAAACTGTTTTTT
j_call: TRBJ1-4
clone_size: few
v_call: TRBV10-3
d_call: NA

cdr3_aa: CASSLNSNEQFF
cdr3_nt: TGTGCCAGCAGTTTGAACTCCAATGAGCAGTTCTTC
j_call: TRBJ2-1
clone_size: once
v_call: TRBV6-5
d_call: NA

cdr3_aa: CASSYPKAGAIGTGELFF
cdr3_nt: TGTGCCAGCTCATACCCCAAAGCGGGAGCTATTGGCACCGGGGAGCTGTTTTTT
j_call: TRBJ2-2
clone_size: NA
v_call: TRBV2
d_call: TRBD2

cdr3_aa: CASSPGGNTIYF
cdr3_nt: TGTGCCAGCAGTCCCGGGGGAAACACCATATATTTT
j_call: TRBJ1-3
clone_size: NA
v_call: TRBV6-5
d_call: NA

cdr3_aa: CASSYSMGLARNEQFF
cdr3_nt: TGTGCCAGCAGTTACTCTATGGGACTAGCGAGAAATGAGCAGTTCTTC
j_call: TRBJ2-1
clone_size: few
v_call: TRBV6-5
d_call: TRBD2

cdr3_aa: CASKGGLAGTEQYF
cdr3_nt: TGTGCCAGCAAGGGGGGCCTAGCGGGCACCGAGCAGTACTTC
j_call: TRBJ2-7
clone_size: NA
v_call: TRBV6-5
d_call: TRBD2

cdr3_aa: CASSLAWALAGGETQYF
cdr3_nt: TGTGCCAGCAGCTTGGCCTGGGCGCTAGCGGGAGGAGAGACCCAGTACTTC
j_call: TRBJ2-5
clone_size: NA
v_call: TRBV5-8
d_call: TRBD2

cdr3_aa: CASSFSGEAAYEQYF
cdr3_nt: TGTGCCAGCAGTTTCTCGGGGGAGGCGGCCTACGAGCAGTACTTC
j_call: TRBJ2-7
clone_size: NA
v_call: TRBV27
d_call: NA

cdr3_aa: CASSTGGTYNSPLHF
cdr3_nt: TGTGCCAGCAGCACCGGGGGGACCTATAATTCACCCCTCCACTTT
j_call: TRBJ1-6
clone_size: NA
v_call: TRBV7-2
d_call: NA

cdr3_aa: CASSQTRGLETQYF
cdr3_nt: TGTGCCAGCTCACAAACCAGGGGGCTCGAGACCCAGTACTTC
j_call: TRBJ2-5
clone_size: NA
v_call: TRBV18
d_call: TRBD1

cdr3_aa: CASTLGREETQYF
cdr3_nt: TGCGCCAGCACTCTCGGGAGGGAAGAGACCCAGTACTTC
j_call: TRBJ2-5
clone_size: NA
v_call: TRBV5-1
d_call: TRBD2

cdr3_aa: CASSNAGTATYSNQPQHF
cdr3_nt: TGTGCCAGCAGTAACGCCGGGACAGCAACTTATAGCAATCAGCCCCAGCATTTT
j_call: TRBJ1-5
clone_size: NA
v_call: TRBV5-6
d_call: TRBD1

cdr3_aa: CASSLYSLTSGGAGELFF
cdr3_nt: TGTGCCAGCAGCCTATACTCCCTTACTAGCGGGGGGGCCGGGGAGCTGTTTTTT
j_call: TRBJ2-2
clone_size: NA
v_call: TRBV9
d_call: TRBD2

cdr3_aa: CASSSMTGGYNEQFF
cdr3_nt: TGTGCCAGCAGCTCCATGACGGGGGGTTACAATGAGCAGTTCTTC
j_call: TRBJ2-1
clone_size: NA
v_call: TRBV7-2
d_call: TRBD2

cdr3_aa: CASSLQTGATGNTIYF
cdr3_nt: TGCGCCAGCAGTCTACAGACAGGAGCCACTGGAAACACCATATATTTT
j_call: TRBJ1-3
clone_size: NA
v_call: TRBV4-1
d_call: NA

cdr3_aa: CASSLDRGSQLSNQPQHF
cdr3_nt: TGTGCCAGCAGCTTAGACAGGGGCTCCCAACTGAGCAATCAGCCCCAGCATTTT
j_call: TRBJ1-5
clone_size: NA
v_call: TRBV11-3
d_call: NA

cdr3_aa: CASSLRGGGYTDTQYF
cdr3_nt: TGTGCCAGCAGCCTGAGAGGGGGCGGCTACACAGATACGCAGTATTTT
j_call: TRBJ2-3
clone_size: NA
v_call: TRBV5-6
d_call: TRBD1

cdr3_aa: CASSLGGNSNQPQHF
cdr3_nt: TGTGCCAGCAGTTTAGGAGGGAATAGCAATCAGCCCCAGCATTTT
j_call: TRBJ1-5
clone_size: NA
v_call: TRBV28
d_call: NA

cdr3_aa: CSARSREAFF
cdr3_nt: TGCAGTGCTAGATCCCGTGAAGCTTTCTTT
j_call: TRBJ1-1
clone_size: NA
v_call: TRBV20-1
d_call: NA

cdr3_aa: CASSKGEDYGYTF
cdr3_nt: TGTGCCAGCTCAAAAGGGGAGGACTATGGCTACACCTTC
j_call: TRBJ1-2
clone_size: once
v_call: TRBV18
d_call: NA

cdr3_aa: CASSRSAGTLLGEQYF
cdr3_nt: TGTGCCAGTAGCCGAAGTGCGGGGACTCTCTTAGGGGAGCAGTACTTC
j_call: TRBJ2-7
clone_size: few
v_call: TRBV19
d_call: NA

cdr3_aa: CASRDTGNYGYTF
cdr3_nt: TGTGCCAGCAGGGATACAGGGAACTATGGCTACACCTTC
j_call: TRBJ1-2
clone_size: NA
v_call: TRBV2
d_call: NA

cdr3_aa: CASSQNGGRVQETQYF
cdr3_nt: TGCGCCAGCAGTCAGAACGGCGGGAGGGTCCAAGAGACCCAGTACTTC
j_call: TRBJ2-5
clone_size: NA
v_call: TRBV5-1
d_call: TRBD2

cdr3_aa: CASSLKGQYEQYF
cdr3_nt: TGTGCCAGCAGTTTAAAGGGGCAATACGAGCAGTACTTC
j_call: TRBJ2-7
clone_size: NA
v_call: TRBV27
d_call: NA

cdr3_aa: CASSLTGPFRGGYTF
cdr3_nt: TGTGCCAGCAGCTTGACAGGGCCCTTTCGAGGGGGCTACACCTTC
j_call: TRBJ1-2
clone_size: NA
v_call: TRBV7-6
d_call: TRBD1

cdr3_aa: CASSPNGGNYGYTF
cdr3_nt: TGTGCCAGCAGCCCCAACGGGGGTAACTATGGCTACACCTTC
j_call: TRBJ1-2
clone_size: NA
v_call: TRBV7-2
d_call: NA

cdr3_aa: CASSVAMLAGVTEQFF
cdr3_nt: TGTGCCAGCAGCGTAGCAATGCTAGCGGGAGTGACTGAGCAGTTCTTC
j_call: TRBJ2-1
clone_size: NA
v_call: TRBV9
d_call: TRBD2

cdr3_aa: CASSSGTGDFYEQYF
cdr3_nt: TGTGCCAGCAGCTCCGGGACAGGGGATTTCTACGAGCAGTACTTC
j_call: TRBJ2-7
clone_size: NA
v_call: TRBV11-2
d_call: TRBD1

cdr3_aa: CASNPGTRSNQPQHF
cdr3_nt: TGTGCCAGCAATCCCGGGACTCGTAGCAATCAGCCCCAGCATTTT
j_call: TRBJ1-5
clone_size: few
v_call: TRBV28
d_call: NA

cdr3_aa: CSVEGSRGSNEQFF
cdr3_nt: TGCAGCGTTGAAGGGTCCAGGGGTAGCAATGAGCAGTTCTTC
j_call: TRBJ2-1
clone_size: NA
v_call: TRBV29-1
d_call: NA

cdr3_aa: CASSLDPTLETQYF
cdr3_nt: TGTGCCAGCAGCTTAGACCCAACTCTCGAGACCCAGTACTTC
j_call: TRBJ2-5
clone_size: NA
v_call: TRBV7-9
d_call: NA

cdr3_aa: CASSLAGRGYTF
cdr3_nt: TGCGCCAGCAGCTTGGCAGGGAGGGGCTACACCTTC
j_call: TRBJ1-2
clone_size: few
v_call: TRBV5-1
d_call: NA

cdr3_aa: CASSLVAGGFSNEKLFF
cdr3_nt: TGTGCCAGCAGCTTAGTAGCAGGGGGCTTCTCTAATGAAAAACTGTTTTTT
j_call: TRBJ1-4
clone_size: few
v_call: TRBV7-2
d_call: TRBD1

cdr3_aa: CASSLTSGGPVTDTQYF
cdr3_nt: TGTGCCAGCAGCTTGACTAGCGGGGGCCCTGTCACAGATACGCAGTATTTT
j_call: TRBJ2-3
clone_size: NA
v_call: TRBV7-3
d_call: TRBD2

cdr3_aa: CAWETGGASGANVLTF
cdr3_nt: TGTGCCTGGGAGACAGGGGGCGCCTCTGGGGCCAACGTCCTGACTTTC
j_call: TRBJ2-6
clone_size: few
v_call: TRBV30
d_call: TRBD1

cdr3_aa: CASRVGGAQYF
cdr3_nt: TGTGCCAGCAGGGTAGGAGGGGCGCAGTATTTT
j_call: TRBJ2-3
clone_size: NA
v_call: TRBV2
d_call: NA

cdr3_aa: CASSLAASGTDTQYF
cdr3_nt: TGCGCCAGCAGCCTGGCGGCTAGCGGCACAGATACGCAGTATTTT
j_call: TRBJ2-3
clone_size: NA
v_call: TRBV5-1
d_call: NA

cdr3_aa: CASSFQAPDQYF
cdr3_nt: TGTGCCAGCAGCTTTCAAGCCCCCGATCAGTACTTC
j_call: TRBJ2-4
clone_size: NA
v_call: TRBV7-9
d_call: NA

cdr3_aa: CASSLAGGNSPLHF
cdr3_nt: TGTGCCAGCAGTCTCGCAGGGGGCAATTCACCCCTCCACTTT
j_call: TRBJ1-6
clone_size: once
v_call: TRBV7-3
d_call: TRBD1

cdr3_aa: CASSPGQVINEKLFF
cdr3_nt: TGTGCCAGCAGCCCGGGACAGGTGATCAATGAAAAACTGTTTTTT
j_call: TRBJ1-4
clone_size: NA
v_call: TRBV7-9
d_call: TRBD1